These T cell receptor beta chains were read from a single sample in a study of cytomegalovirus exposure and HLA in healthy donors. TCRdb's table, derived via immunoSEQ multiplex PCR, lists solely in-frame clones and lacks some. The sample yields some 150,000 clones, around nine tenths seen once. What was sequenced was PBMCs. The receptors here all came from a woman in her twenties or thirties in good health and CMV-seronegative. The CDR3 runs from the conserved cysteine through the conserved F or W. D genes are given only for firm matches. Size is omitted from some rows. Given values are once, few, many or a class for expanded clones.

TRBV5-1	TRBJ1-2	few	NA	CASSLEARGIDGYTF	TGCGCCAGCAGCTTGGAGGCGAGAGGGATTGATGGCTACACCTTC
TRBV10-3	TRBJ2-5	NA	NA	CAISGRLGEDETQYF	TGTGCCATCAGTGGTAGGTTAGGGGAGGACGAGACCCAGTACTTC
TRBV6-5	TRBJ1-1	NA	TRBD1	CASRPTGSMNTEAFF	TGTGCCAGCAGACCGACAGGGTCCATGAACACTGAAGCTTTCTTT
TRBV7-2	TRBJ1-2	NA	NA	CASSLGQVDGYTF	TGTGCCAGCAGCTTAGGACAGGTGGATGGCTACACCTTC
TRBV29-1	TRBJ2-1	NA	NA	CSSADSAENNEQFF	TGCAGCTCCGCCGACTCCGCGGAGAACAATGAGCAGTTCTTC
TRBV6-5	TRBJ2-7	once	TRBD2	CASSYSGREGYEQYF	TGTGCCAGCAGTTACTCGGGGCGGGAGGGGTACGAGCAGTACTTC
TRBV7-9	TRBJ2-2	NA	NA	CSSSSGGSGMNTGELFF	TGTTCCAGCAGCTCTGGGGGGTCAGGGATGAACACCGGGGAGCTGTTTTTT
TRBV6-5	TRBJ1-2	NA	NA	CASSYLQGLSYGYTF	TGTGCCAGCAGTTACCTACAGGGCCTGAGCTATGGCTACACCTTC
TRBV4-3	TRBJ2-1	NA	TRBD2	CASSQAWGGFSYNEQFF	TGCGCCAGCAGCCAAGCGTGGGGGGGGTTTTCCTACAATGAGCAGTTCTTC
TRBV27	TRBJ2-7	few	TRBD1	CASSHMGTGASYEQYF	TGTGCCAGCAGTCACATGGGGACAGGGGCCTCCTACGAGCAGTACTTC
TRBV5-4	TRBJ2-1	NA	NA	CASSLDGISYNEQFF	TGTGCCAGCAGCTTGGACGGGATATCCTACAATGAGCAGTTCTTC
TRBV7-9	TRBJ2-2	NA	NA	CASSQRTNTGELFF	TGTGCCAGCAGCCAAAGAACAAACACCGGGGAGCTGTTTTTT
TRBV6-6	TRBJ1-1	NA	NA	CASSYGGTAHEAFF	TGTGCCAGCAGTTACGGGGGGACTGCTCATGAAGCTTTCTTT
TRBV7-8	TRBJ1-1	NA	NA	CASSDHIGPKGTEAFF	TGTGCCAGCAGCGATCACATTGGGCCCAAGGGGACTGAAGCTTTCTTT
TRBV7-9	TRBJ2-1	NA	NA	CASSWDTNEQFF	TGTGCCAGCAGCTGGGACACCAATGAGCAGTTCTTC
TRBV5-1	TRBJ2-1	NA	NA	CASSLGGGGVNEQFF	TGCGCCAGCAGCTTGGGAGGGGGAGGGGTCAATGAGCAGTTCTTC
TRBV6-6	TRBJ2-6	NA	NA	CASLRGRGAGANVLTF	TGTGCCAGCCTGAGGGGCAGGGGGGCTGGGGCCAACGTCCTGACTTTC
TRBV30	TRBJ1-5	NA	NA	CAWSVPGISNQPQHF	TGTGCCTGGAGTGTACCCGGTATTAGCAATCAGCCCCAGCATTTT
TRBV7-9	TRBJ2-1	NA	NA	CASSFLSGGDNEQFF	TGTGCCAGCAGCTTTCTTAGCGGCGGGGACAATGAGCAGTTCTTC
TRBV11-2	TRBJ1-4	NA	TRBD1	CASSLASGTGNEKLFF	TGTGCCAGCAGCTTAGCATCCGGGACAGGGAATGAAAAACTGTTTTTT
TRBV10-3	TRBJ2-1	NA	TRBD2	CAISRTSGDEQFF	TGTGCCATCAGCAGGACTAGCGGGGATGAGCAGTTCTTC
TRBV7-9	TRBJ2-7	NA	TRBD2	CASSQLSTSGSLGEQYF	TGTGCCAGCAGCCAACTGAGTACTAGCGGGAGCCTGGGCGAGCAGTACTTC
TRBV7-9	TRBJ1-1	NA	TRBD1	CASSPHLDRARTEAFF	TGTGCCAGCAGCCCACATTTGGACAGGGCTAGGACTGAAGCTTTCTTT
TRBV9	TRBJ2-5	NA	NA	CASSVGSLQETQYF	TGTGCCAGCAGCGTAGGTAGTCTCCAAGAGACCCAGTACTTC
TRBV27	TRBJ2-1	NA	NA	CASSPSYNEQFF	TGTGCCAGCAGTCCTTCCTACAATGAGCAGTTCTTC
TRBV7-2	TRBJ2-2	NA	NA	CASSRTTENTGELFF	TGTGCCAGCAGCCGAACGACAGAGAACACCGGGGAGCTGTTTTTT
TRBV28	TRBJ1-2	NA	TRBD1	CASTSGGYRDISYGYTF	TGTGCCAGCACCTCAGGGGGATACCGGGACATCTCGTATGGCTACACCTTC
TRBV10-3	TRBJ2-3	NA	TRBD2	CAINLGASGGTDTQYF	TGTGCCATCAATCTCGGGGCCAGCGGGGGGACAGATACGCAGTATTTT
TRBV4-3	TRBJ1-2	once	NA	CASSQAATAGYGYTF	TGCGCCAGCAGCCAAGCTGCAACAGCCGGCTATGGCTACACCTTC
TRBV7-9	TRBJ2-1	NA	TRBD2	CASSRGLAGINEQFF	TGTGCCAGCAGCCGAGGACTAGCGGGGATTAATGAGCAGTTCTTC
TRBV7-9	TRBJ1-4	NA	NA	CASSSAATNEKLFF	TGTGCCAGCAGCTCAGCCGCAACTAATGAAAAACTGTTTTTT
TRBV7-8	TRBJ2-5	NA	NA	CASRFLGGGDETQYF	TGTGCCAGCAGATTCCTAGGGGGAGGGGATGAGACCCAGTACTTC
TRBV5-6	TRBJ2-7	NA	NA	CASSLRGTSYYEQYF	TGTGCCAGCAGCTTGAGGGGCACCAGTTACTACGAGCAGTACTTC
TRBV30	TRBJ2-7	NA	NA	CAWSGGGGAADYEQYF	TGTGCCTGGAGTGGAGGGGGAGGGGCCGCCGACTACGAGCAGTACTTC
TRBV5-4	TRBJ2-7	NA	TRBD2	CASSTPGGSSYEQYF	TGTGCCAGCAGCACACCGGGGGGGTCGTCCTACGAGCAGTACTTC
TRBV28	TRBJ2-2	once	NA	CASSYLAGPAGELFF	TGTGCCAGCAGTTACTTGGCAGGTCCCGCCGGGGAGCTGTTTTTT